This T cell receptor beta chain was observed in a study of blood T cell repertoires in COVID-19. Study context: Samples taken during acute and convalescent COVID-19 were collected in the United States, Italy and Spain. PBMCs, B-cell-depleted T cells, or T cells provided the cDNA or gDNA that made up the material.

Germline-derived CDR1 and CDR2 are MGHRA and YSYEKL. V was cut by 3 bases and J by 0 bases, with 9 bases left in between. The CDR3 is 15 amino acids. Methods used by the authors: Counts of nucleated cells, estimated from reference gene primer amplification, were obtained. The table came from immunoSEQ multiplex PCR; TCRdb's copy has only in-frame clones and leaves some out. The V and J calls and clone size were taken over from that table, and D and trimming were inferred from the DNA. Of over 350,000 clones in the sample, 80% to 90% were seen once. The chain joins TRBV4-1 to TRBJ1-5, with D tentatively TRBD1 (5 bases). This TCR came from a woman in her thirties with acute or convalescent COVID-19. Input material: peripheral blood. Written as DNA, the CDR3 is TGCGCCAGCAGCCAGACAGATATTAGCAATCAGCCCCAGCATTTT. Protein: CASSQTDISNQPQHF.